The 23 T cell receptor beta chains presented below share a single source sample, sequenced in a study of OX40 agonist ivuxolimab in advanced cancers. Repertoires were generated with immunoSEQ multiplex PCR, while TCRdb's copy carries only in-frame clones and drops some. The table shows about 77,000 clones, with around 86% occurring only once. The sequencing used CD4+ or CD8+ T cells sorted from blood, collected in a trial of the OX40 agonist ivuxolimab. These receptors were taken from an adult with an advanced solid tumor such as melanoma, head and neck, liver or kidney cancer.

V and J are TRBV7-2 and TRBJ2-1, with a possible D match to TRBD2 (7 bases). The germline V gene encodes CDR1 SGHTA and CDR2 FQGNSA. V lost 5 bases and J 4 bases, leaving 18 bases between the germline ends. The CDR3 totals 16 residues. CDR3: CASSPGRGRLYNEQFF. As DNA, the CDR3 is TGTGCCAGCAGCCCGGGGCGGGGGCGTTTGTACAATGAGCAGTTCTTC. The full variable domain, in which reference TRBV7-2 and TRBJ2-1 provide the parts outside the CDR3, is GAGVSQSPSNKVTEKGKDVELRCDPISGHTALYWYRQSLGQGLEFLIYFQGNSAPDKSGLPSDRFSAERTGGSVSTLTIQRTQQEDSAVYLCASSPGRGRLYNEQFFGPGTRLTVL.

The chain links TRBV28 to TRBJ1-2; 7 bases match TRBD1. The germline V gene encodes CDR1 MDHEN and CDR2 SYDVKM. V trimming: 6 bases; J trimming: 7 bases; junction bases outside the gene matches: 5. This CDR3 contains 12 residues. Here the CDR3 DNA reads TGTGCCAGCAGACGGACAGGCGGTGGCTACACCTTC. It is translated as CASRRTGGGYTF.

This chain links TRBV28 with TRBJ2-5; TRBD2 matches 7 bases. The J call is in doubt because the DNA end fits TRBJ2-7 better. This CDR3 is built from 15 residues. CDR1 and CDR2 (germline): MDHEN, SYDVKM. In DNA, the CDR3 is TGTGCCAGCGTTTGGGGAGGCGGGGGAGCCTACGAGCAGTACTTC. It encodes CASVWGGGGAYEQYF.

The CDR3 loop reads CASSVEVFSGELFF. CDR3 sequence (DNA): TGTGCCAGCAGCGTAGAAGTATTCTCCGGGGAGCTGTTTTTT. V is TRBV9 and J is TRBJ2-2, with D unclear. Per germline, CDR1 SGDLS and CDR2 YYNGEE. The CDR3 is 14 amino acids. Trimming removed 0 bases at V and 6 bases at J, with 9 bases between.

The chain recombines TRBV19 with TRBJ2-5; 8 nucleotides match TRBD1. This CDR3 region has 13 residues. With V trimmed by 7 bases and J by 4 bases, 5 bases remained unmatched. Germline lookup yields CDR1 LNHDA and CDR2 SQIVND (reference sequence). In DNA form, the CDR3 reads TGTGCCAGTAATCCGACAGGGGTAGAGACCCAGTACTTC. Translating it yields CASNPTGVETQYF.

This chain joins TRBV5-1 and TRBJ1-4; 9 bases fit TRBD1. This CDR3 spans 15 amino acids. After removal of 1 base from V and 8 bases from J, the junction contained 6 bases not matched to a gene. Germline loops: CDR1 SGHRS, CDR2 YFSETQ. The CDR3 bases are TGCGCCAGCAGCTTGACCGGGACAGGGATGGAAAAACTGTTTTTT. Translating it yields CASSLTGTGMEKLFF.

This rearrangement joins TRBV23-1 to TRBJ1-1, with a possible D match to TRBD1 (5 bases). TRBV23-1 has ORF status, its function being uncertain. V was pared by 1 base and J by 3 bases, with 18 bases between. The CDR3 covers 17 residues. CDR3 residues: CASSQYSHTGRDTEAFF. CDR3 nucleotide sequence: TGCGCCAGCAGTCAATACTCCCACACAGGCAGAGACACTGAAGCTTTCTTT.

The chain couples TRBV4-3 to TRBJ2-3; 15 bases line up with TRBD2. Trimming removed 1 base from V and 0 bases from J; junction bases left unmatched: 11. Germline CDR1 is LGHNA and CDR2 is YSLEER. This CDR3 spans 21 amino acids. CDR3 region: CASSQVLGLAGGWGSTDTQYF. The CDR3, as DNA: TGCGCCAGCAGCCAAGTTTTGGGACTAGCGGGAGGTTGGGGAAGCACAGATACGCAGTATTTT.

V gene TRBV4-1 combines with J gene TRBJ1-3; 7 bases map to TRBD1. Germline CDR1 is MGHRA and CDR2 is YSYEKL. The CDR3 sequence is 15 residues long. The V and J ends lost 6 bases and 2 bases, in that order; junction bases with no gene match: 7. Written as DNA, the CDR3 is TGCGCCAGCAGGGGACAGCAAAGTACTGGAAACACCATATATTTT. This sequence encodes CASRGQQSTGNTIYF.

This clone was detected a few times. The chain couples TRBV28 to TRBJ2-7; perhaps TRBD1 as D (5 bases). Trimming removed 7 bases at V and 0 bases at J, with 13 bases between. The length of the CDR3 is 14 residues. CDR1 is MDHEN and CDR2 is SYDVKM in the germline V gene. CDR3 nucleotides: TGTGCCAGCACTGACAGAGCTCACTCCTACGAGCAGTACTTC. Protein: CASTDRAHSYEQYF.

The chain combines TRBV5-6 with TRBJ2-7; D ambiguous. CDR3 length: 12 amino acids. Trimming took 1 base from V and 6 from J, leaving 8 bases between them. The germline gives CDR1 SGHDT, CDR2 YYEEEE. The CDR3 sequence: CASSLREIEQYF. CDR3 coding DNA: TGTGCCAGCAGCTTGCGAGAGATCGAGCAGTACTTC.

CDR3 in DNA: TGTGCCACCAGCGACAGGGAAGGTATCAGCTATGGCTACACCTTC. This sequence encodes CATSDREGISYGYTF. The chain employs TRBV15 and TRBJ1-2; 7 nucleotides line up with TRBD1. The germline V gene encodes CDR1 LNHNV and CDR2 YYDKDF (reference sequence). V gave up 5 bases and J gave up 4 bases; unmatched junction bases: 10. The CDR3 sequence is 15 residues long.

The CDR3 region has the DNA TGTGCCAGCAGCCCGGACGGAGTCCTTAGCTCCTACGAGCAGTACTTC. Translating it yields CASSPDGVLSSYEQYF. The chain uses TRBV5-5 and TRBJ2-7; no definite D call. The ends were cut back, 4 bases at V and 0 bases at J, with 17 bases in the middle. This CDR3 contains 16 residues. Germline V lookup: CDR1 SGHKS, CDR2 YYEKEE (reference sequence).

The chain joins TRBV11-1 to TRBJ2-3; 9 positions match TRBD1. This CDR3 region has 17 residues. Germline values: CDR1 SGHAT, CDR2 FQDESV (reference sequence). V lost 5 bases to trimming and J lost 4 bases; unmatched junction nucleotides: 13. CDR3 residues: CASSPGARGQGADTQYF. The CDR3 nucleotides read TGTGCCAGCAGCCCCGGGGCAAGGGGACAGGGTGCAGATACGCAGTATTTT.

This sequence joins TRBV30 and TRBJ1-2; D remains ambiguous. V was cut by 7 bases and J by 7 bases, with 22 bases left in between. Per germline, CDR1 GTSNPN and CDR2 SVGIG (reference sequence). This CDR3 comprises 14 residues. The CDR3 protein is CASSGPGGVSGYTF. CDR3 nucleotide sequence: TGTGCCTCCTCAGGTCCGGGCGGAGTTTCTGGCTACACCTTC.

CDR3: CASGWGSGRADNEQFF. The CDR3, as DNA: TGTGCTAGTGGTTGGGGTAGCGGGAGGGCCGACAATGAGCAGTTCTTC. This rearrangement joins TRBV12-5 to TRBJ2-1; 11 bases are shared with TRBD2. The CDR3 is 16 residues long. Germline CDR1 reads LGHNT; CDR2 reads FRNRAP. With 4 bases clipped from V and 5 bases from J, the junction kept 7 bases outside the gene matches. Looking up the rest from reference TRBV12-5 and TRBJ2-1 gives the full variable domain: DARVTQTPRHKVTEMGQEVTMRCQPILGHNTVFWYRQTMMQGLELLAYFRNRAPLDDSGMPKDRFSAEMPDATLATLKIQPSEPRDSAVYFCASGWGSGRADNEQFFGPGTRLTVL.

This chain connects TRBV19 to TRBJ2-2; D gene ambiguous. This CDR3 contains 13 residues. Germline assignment: CDR1 LNHDA and CDR2 SQIVND (reference sequence). The DNA of the CDR3 is TGTGTCTCCAGTCGGCTAAACACCGGGGAGCTGTTTTTT. Encoded protein: CVSSRLNTGELFF.

The chain has TRBV9 and TRBJ2-7, with D possibly matching TRBD2 (6 bases). Germline V lookup: CDR1 SGDLS, CDR2 YYNGEE. The V end lost 4 bases, the J end lost 4 bases, and 15 bases lay between the germline ends. This CDR3 is 14 amino acids long. This chain's CDR3 is CASSPAGSIYEQYF. DNA of the CDR3: TGTGCCAGCAGCCCCGCCGGGAGCATTTACGAGCAGTACTTC.

This clone was detected only once. The chain carries TRBV5-4 and TRBJ1-2; possible D gene TRBD1, 6 bases. V lost 4 bases, J lost 5 bases, and 12 bases lay in between. The CDR3 has 13 amino acids. In germline, CDR1 is SGHNT, CDR2 YYREEE (reference sequence). CDR3 in DNA: TGTGCCAGCAGCATTTGGACAGAGTATGGCTACACCTTC. Residues: CASSIWTEYGYTF.

This clone has just a few counts. The CDR3 sequence: CASSPSRDTEAFF. In DNA, the CDR3 is TGTGCCAGCAGCCCCAGCAGAGACACTGAAGCTTTCTTT. The chain has TRBV7-3 and TRBJ1-1, with D unresolved. Deletions cut 5 bases from V and 3 bases from J, with 10 bases between. This CDR3 has 13 amino acids. Per the germline V gene, CDR1 is SGHTA and CDR2 is FQGTGA.

In this sample, this clone turned up once. The same CDR3 also results from other DNA sequences found in this sample. This chain links TRBV20-1 with TRBJ2-5; 7 nucleotides align to TRBD2. Per germline, CDR1 DFQATT and CDR2 SNEGSKA (reference sequence). After removal of 3 bases from V and 5 bases from J, the junction contained 0 bases not matched to a gene. The CDR3 contains 11 residues. In DNA, the CDR3 is TGCAGTGCTAGGGGGGGGGAGACCCAGTACTTC. It specifies CSARGGETQYF.

The chain recombines TRBV6-5 with TRBJ2-7; 8 nucleotides align to TRBD1. Losses at the gene ends were 5 bases for V and 1 base for J; bases not matched to a gene: 4. Looked up from germline, CDR1 is MNHEY and CDR2 is SVGAGI. There are 14 residues in the CDR3. In DNA form, the CDR3 reads TGTGCCAGCAGTCGGGACAGGTCATCCTACGAGCAGTACTTC. It encodes CASSRDRSSYEQYF.

The chain joins TRBV19 to TRBJ2-7; D may match TRBD1 or TRBD2 (5 bases each). The germline V and J ends were trimmed by 4 bases and 0 bases, with 19 bases remaining between them. Germline lookup yields CDR1 LNHDA and CDR2 SQIVND (reference sequence). CDR3 length: 17 residues. CDR3 in DNA: TGTGCCAGTAGTACCCCAGGGACGGGCCTTAGCTCCTACGAGCAGTACTTC. Its protein is CASSTPGTGLSSYEQYF.